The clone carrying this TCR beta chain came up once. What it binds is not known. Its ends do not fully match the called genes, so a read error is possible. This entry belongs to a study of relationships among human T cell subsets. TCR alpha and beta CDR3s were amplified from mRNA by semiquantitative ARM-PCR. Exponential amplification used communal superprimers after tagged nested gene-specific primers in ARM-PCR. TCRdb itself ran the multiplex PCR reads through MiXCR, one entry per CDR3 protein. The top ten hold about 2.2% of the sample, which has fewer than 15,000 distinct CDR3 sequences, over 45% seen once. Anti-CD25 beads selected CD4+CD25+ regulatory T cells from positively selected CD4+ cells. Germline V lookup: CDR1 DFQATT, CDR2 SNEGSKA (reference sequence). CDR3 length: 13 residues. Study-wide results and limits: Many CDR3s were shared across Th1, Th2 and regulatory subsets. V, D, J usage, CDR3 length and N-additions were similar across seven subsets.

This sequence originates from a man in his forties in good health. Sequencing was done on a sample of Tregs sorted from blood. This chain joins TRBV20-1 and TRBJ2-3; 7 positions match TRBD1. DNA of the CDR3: TGCAATGCTAGAACAGGGGGCACAGATACGCAGTATTTT. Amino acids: CNARTGGTDTQYF.